Shown below are 8 T cell receptor beta chains from a single sample sequenced in a study of cytomegalovirus exposure and HLA in healthy donors. Amplification used 60 Vbeta primers and 13 Jbeta primers. Generated by immunoSEQ multiplex PCR, the TCRdb table keeps only in-frame clones and is missing some. The sample lists about 110,000 clones, around 73% occurring once. The sequenced material came from PBMCs. These receptors all come from a woman aged 25 to 39 in good health and CMV-seropositive.

V and J are TRBV5-1 and TRBJ2-1; possible D gene TRBD2, 7 bases. CDR3 length: 20 residues. V was clipped by 5 bases and J by 1 base, with 28 bases between them. The germline gives CDR1 SGHRS, CDR2 YFSETQ. CDR3 amino acids: CASSPLGASGQIFSYNEQFF. CDR3 bases: TGCGCCAGCAGTCCCTTAGGGGCTAGCGGACAGATATTTTCCTACAATGAGCAGTTCTTC.

The chain joins TRBV5-4 to TRBJ1-2; the D gene is possibly TRBD1 (6 bases). CDR1 is SGHNT, CDR2 YYREEE, per germline (reference sequence). This CDR3 has 15 amino acids. V was trimmed by 0 bases and J by 8 bases, leaving 17 bases between them. The CDR3 spells CASSLVVRQEHGYTF. DNA of the CDR3: TGTGCCAGCAGCTTGGTTGTTCGACAGGAGCACGGCTACACCTTC.

This chain joins TRBV30 and TRBJ2-7, with 7 bases identical to TRBD2. This CDR3 has 15 residues. The germline gives CDR1 GTSNPN, CDR2 SVGIG (reference sequence). V shed 0 bases, J shed 1 base, and the junction held 6 bases outside the gene matches. The CDR3 sequence: CAWSVGSGPSYEQYF. The DNA of the CDR3 is TGTGCCTGGAGTGTTGGTAGCGGGCCGTCCTACGAGCAGTACTTC.

This sequence joins TRBV7-9 and TRBJ2-3; D remains ambiguous. The germline gives CDR1 SEHNR, CDR2 FQNEAQ (reference sequence). This CDR3 contains 12 residues. V was shortened by 1 base and J by 6 bases, with 5 bases between the two germline ends. CDR3 sequence: CASSLGADTQYF. Written as DNA, the CDR3 is TGTGCCAGCAGCTTAGGGGCCGATACGCAGTATTTT.

V is TRBV19 and J is TRBJ2-1; a weak D match, TRBD1 (6 bases). Trimming took 2 bases from V and 4 from J, leaving 12 bases between them. Germline CDR1 and CDR2: LNHDA and SQIVND (reference sequence). The CDR3 consists of 15 residues. The DNA for the CDR3 is TGTGCCAGTAGTATACGGACAGACCAATACAATGAGCAGTTCTTC. This codes for CASSIRTDQYNEQFF.

This chain joins TRBV30 and TRBJ1-1; tentative D call: TRBD1 (5 bases). This CDR3 region has 13 residues. V was cut by 4 bases and J by 4 bases, with 13 bases left in between. The germline CDR1 and CDR2 sequences are GTSNPN and SVGIG (reference sequence). DNA for the CDR3: TGTGCCTGGATTGGGGCAGTGGGCACTGAAGCTTTCTTT. Its translation: CAWIGAVGTEAFF.

This sequence joins TRBV5-1 and TRBJ1-1; D gene uncertain. CDR3 length: 13 residues. Trimming stripped 4 bases from V and 4 bases from J, with 11 bases between. Germline V gene sequence: CDR1 SGHRS, CDR2 YFSETQ. In nucleotides, the CDR3 is TGCGCCAGCAGCCCGAGGAGCGGCACTGAAGCTTTCTTT. Protein sequence: CASSPRSGTEAFF.

The genes are TRBV6-6 and TRBJ2-2, with 7 positions matching TRBD1. This CDR3 has 12 amino acids. The germline CDR1 and CDR2 sequences are MNHNY and SVGAGI (reference sequence). V shed 10 bases, J shed 4 bases, and the junction held 3 bases outside the gene matches. The CDR3 bases are TGTGCCATCCGACAGGGCACCGGGGAGCTGTTTTTT. Its translation is CAIRQGTGELFF.